This TCR beta chain was profiled in a study of Graves' ophthalmopathy and Graves' hyperthyroidism. Study information: The term stable hyperthyroidism indicated an absence of ophthalmopathy within 18 months of follow-up.

In germline, CDR1 is SGHDN, CDR2 FVKESK. The germline V and J ends were trimmed by 3 bases and 7 bases, with 22 bases remaining between them. This CDR3 has 18 residues. Hyperthyroidism was new, under 2 months, in patients aged 18 to 65. RNA transcripts served as template for amplifying TCR beta CDR3 sequences. The workflow started with a first-round RT-PCR run with HTBI primers and then moved on to a second-round multiplex PCR. TCRdb ran MiXCR on the multiplex PCR reads and lists one entry per CDR3 protein. The table has more than 1,000,000 distinct CDR3 sequences, about 38% seen once. Study-level points and caveats: In blood, most expanded thyroid clonotypes above 0.001 frequency were also detected.

This clonotype was seen many times. Its specificity is not known. The V and J genes are TRBV14 and TRBJ1-6, with D uncertain. The sample was peripheral blood or thyroid tissue (not recorded which). The TCR comes from an adult man with Graves' hyperthyroidism. DNA of the CDR3: TGTGCCAGCAGCCACCGACCGGGAGGAGGGATGGGGAATTCACCCCTCCACTTT. Encoded protein: CASSHRPGGGMGNSPLHF.